This record covers a single T cell receptor beta chain. The antigen is undetermined. At one boundary the junction diverges from the germline segment, which might be a read error. Researchers took RNA transcripts and amplified the TCR beta CDR3 regions from them. HTBI primers were employed in a first-round RT-PCR of the TCR CDR3. TCRdb recomputed calls from the multiplex PCR reads with MiXCR, one row per CDR3 protein. The sample holds roughly 840,000 distinct CDR3 sequences, 35% to 40% seen once. Germline V lookup: CDR1 SGHDN, CDR2 FVKESK. The CDR3 has 16 residues. Orbital computed tomography, thyroid ultrasound, serum thyroxine and TRAb, and clinical symptoms together informed the diagnoses. This sample was included in a study of T cells in Graves' hyperthyroidism and ophthalmopathy. Study-level points and caveats: Ophthalmopathy and stable hyperthyroidism were separated by a 13 V-J model.

Sequences were obtained from blood. This clonotype was sampled from a young man with Graves' hyperthyroidism. The chain couples TRBV14 to TRBJ1-3, with unresolved D. The CDR3 region has the DNA TGTGCCGGCAGCCAGGCGGCGTGGGACTCTGGAAACACCATATATTTT. Translated, it gives CAGSQAAWDSGNTIYF.